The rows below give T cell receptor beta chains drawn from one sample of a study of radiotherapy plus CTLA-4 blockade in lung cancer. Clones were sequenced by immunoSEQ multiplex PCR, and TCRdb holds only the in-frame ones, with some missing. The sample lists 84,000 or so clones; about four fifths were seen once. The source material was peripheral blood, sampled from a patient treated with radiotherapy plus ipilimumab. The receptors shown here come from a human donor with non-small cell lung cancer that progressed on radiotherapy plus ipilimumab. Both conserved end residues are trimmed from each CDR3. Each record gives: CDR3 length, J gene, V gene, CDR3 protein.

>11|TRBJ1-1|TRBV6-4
ASSRQRNTEAF
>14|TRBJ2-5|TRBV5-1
ASSLAGGALQETQY
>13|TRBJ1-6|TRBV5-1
ASSLGVPGNSPLH
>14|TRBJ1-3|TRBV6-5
ASSYSGLHSGNTIY
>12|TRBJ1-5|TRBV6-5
ASSATQGSQPQH
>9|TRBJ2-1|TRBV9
ASSVVNEQF
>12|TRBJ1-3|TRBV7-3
ASSLGGAGNTIY
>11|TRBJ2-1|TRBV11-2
ASSLDLRNEQF
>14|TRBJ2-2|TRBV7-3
ASSPSGSLNTGELF
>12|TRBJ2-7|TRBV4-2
ASSPGVTNYEQY
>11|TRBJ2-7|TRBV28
ASGSVSSYEQY
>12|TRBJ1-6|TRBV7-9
ASKTGVDNSPLH
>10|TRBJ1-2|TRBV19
ASSIPDRSYT
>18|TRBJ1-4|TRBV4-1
ASSQDRGQGVFGTNEKLF
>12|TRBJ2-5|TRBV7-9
ASSLGSTTETQY
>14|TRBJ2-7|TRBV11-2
ASSLARGGATYEQY
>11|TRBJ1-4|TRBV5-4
ASSSWGNEKLF
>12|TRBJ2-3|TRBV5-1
ASSLEPSTDTQY
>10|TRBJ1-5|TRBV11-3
ASSYYGEPQH
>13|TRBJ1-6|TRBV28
ASRSPGQGNSPLH
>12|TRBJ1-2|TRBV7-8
ASSLGSGPYGYT
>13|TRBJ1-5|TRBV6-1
ASSESHTANQPQH
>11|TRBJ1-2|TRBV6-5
ASSLGRLGGYT
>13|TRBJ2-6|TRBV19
ASRAGGSGANVLT
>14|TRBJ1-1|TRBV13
ASSWGHILLNTEAF
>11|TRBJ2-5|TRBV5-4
ASSQGWKRDQY
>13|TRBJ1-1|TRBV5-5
ASSLLAGMNTEAF
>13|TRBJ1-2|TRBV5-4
ASSPRQGAFDGYT
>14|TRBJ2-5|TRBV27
ASSLSPGWGQETQY
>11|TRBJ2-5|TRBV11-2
ASMRGFQETQY
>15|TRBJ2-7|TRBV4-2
ASSPEMVAKSSYEQY
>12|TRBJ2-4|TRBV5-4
ASSISVPGGVQY
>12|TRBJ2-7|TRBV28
ASSLGTAPYEQY
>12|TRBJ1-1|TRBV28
ASREGGLNTEAF
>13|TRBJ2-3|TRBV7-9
ASMKTTGLGGTQY
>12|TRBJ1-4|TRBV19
ASSMSGGNEKLF
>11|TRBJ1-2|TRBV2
ASRGQGTYGYT
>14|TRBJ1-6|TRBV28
ASNSLGGSYNSPLH
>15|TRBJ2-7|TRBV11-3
ASSSWGGSRDKYEQY
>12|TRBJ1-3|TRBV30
AWKQGLTGNTIY
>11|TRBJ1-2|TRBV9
ASSVESRYGYT
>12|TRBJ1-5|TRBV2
ASSFGQGNQPQH